Listed here are 14 T cell receptor beta chains from one sample, sequenced in a study of T-cell memory formation after mild COVID-19 (dated by TCRdb to the early 2020s). Library preparation used 5' RACE. Sequencing took place on an Illumina NovaSeq 6000. The public sequencing data were trimmed at Q25 with fastp and processed into clonotypes with MiXCR by TCRdb, which kept only in-frame beta chains. Rows merge per CDR3 protein into single entries with the most common DNA and genes. This sample lists 500,000 to 650,000 distinct CDR3 sequences; roughly 20% were detected once. The ten largest clonotypes hold around 8.4% of the sample. The sequenced material came from PBMCs or a T cell subset sorted from them (not recorded which). Receptor source: an adult woman who had mild COVID-19 (a few samples of this study predate the infection). The sample titles of this study are shuffled in the database, so cell type and time point are left out; the donor was told from shared clones.

This clonotype was observed a few times. The CDR3 sequence: CASLDRDSPYEQYF. CDR3 nucleotide sequence: TGTGCCAGCTTGGACCGGGACAGTCCCTACGAGCAGTACTTC. The rearrangement joins TRBV7-9 to TRBJ2-7, with 7 bases lining up with TRBD1. The germline CDR1 and CDR2 sequences are SEHNR and FQNEAQ (reference sequence). The CDR3 consists of 14 residues. Unmatched junction bases numbered 9, after V lost 8 bases and J lost 2 bases.

The chain carries TRBV7-2 and TRBJ2-4; TRBD2 matches 8 bases. The V gene's germline CDR1 is SGHTA and CDR2 FQGNSA. J lost 1 base, V lost 5 bases, and 19 bases had no gene match. The CDR3 runs 20 residues. DNA for the CDR3: TGTGCCAGCAGCCTATGGGCGGTTGAGTCGGGAGGGACCGCCAAAAACATTCAGTACTTC. Translation: CASSLWAVESGGTAKNIQYF.

This rearrangement joins TRBV29-1 to TRBJ2-5, with D perhaps TRBD1 or TRBD2 (5 bases each). Trimming stripped 8 bases from V and 5 bases from J, with 21 bases between. CDR1 is SQVTM and CDR2 is ANQGSEA in the germline V gene. This CDR3 contains 14 residues. DNA for the CDR3: TGCAGCACGTCGGGTAACGTTGAGGGGGAGACCCAGTACTTC. This translates into CSTSGNVEGETQYF.

This clonotype was counted a few times. J is TRBJ2-4 and V is TRBV14, with TRBD2 identical over 8 bases. Germline CDR1 SGHDN, CDR2 FVKESK. The CDR3 contains 16 residues. With V trimmed by 6 bases and J by 3 bases, 10 bases remained unmatched. The CDR3 sequence: CASRPSSGQFKNIQYF. The CDR3 region has the DNA TGTGCCAGCAGACCTTCTAGCGGGCAGTTCAAAAACATTCAGTACTTC.

This clonotype was counted only a few times. J is TRBJ2-1 and V is TRBV6-5, with TRBD2 matching 10 bases. The V gene end was trimmed by 5 bases and the J gene end by 4 bases; junction bases not matched to a gene: 2. The CDR3 is made up of 14 amino acids. The germline CDR1 and CDR2 sequences are MNHEY and SVGAGI. The CDR3 nucleotides are TGTGCCAGCAGTACGGGACTAGCGTACAATGAGCAGTTCTTC. This encodes CASSTGLAYNEQFF.

The rearrangement links TRBV7-2 to TRBJ2-5; D remains unclear. Looked up from germline, CDR1 is SGHTA and CDR2 is FQGNSA. This CDR3 is built from 14 residues. Trimming pared 1 base from V and 2 bases from J, leaving 8 bases between. DNA of the CDR3: TGTGCCAGCAGCTTAGGGGCAGCACAAGAGACCCAGTACTTC. Residues: CASSLGAAQETQYF.

The chain recombines TRBV4-1 with TRBJ2-7; D is uncertain. From germline, CDR1 is MGHRA and CDR2 YSYEKL. CDR3 length: 15 residues. V was cut by 4 bases and J by 0 bases, with 13 bases left in between. CDR3 loop: CASSRAQTRSYEQYF. DNA of the CDR3: TGCGCCAGCAGCCGGGCACAGACTCGCTCCTACGAGCAGTACTTC.

The V gene is TRBV3-1, the J gene TRBJ1-2; D uncertain. The V gene's germline CDR1 is LGHDT and CDR2 YNNKEL (reference sequence). CDR3 length equals 15 residues. V was trimmed by 4 bases and J by 4 bases, leaving 16 bases between them. The CDR3 here is CASSPEGWRFYGYTF. CDR3 coding DNA: TGTGCCAGCAGCCCAGAGGGATGGCGATTCTATGGCTACACCTTC.

V is TRBV3-1 and J is TRBJ2-1, with TRBD2 matching over 10 bases. V gave up 1 base and J gave up 3 bases; unmatched junction bases: 3. Germline CDR1 is LGHDT and CDR2 is YNNKEL (reference sequence). This CDR3 spans 16 amino acids. For the CDR3, the DNA is TGTGCCAGCAGCCAAGCTAAGCGGGGGGGCTACAATGAGCAGTTCTTC. This gives the protein CASSQAKRGGYNEQFF.

This chain joins TRBV9 and TRBJ2-5; D is possibly TRBD2 (5 bases). Trimming took off 0 bases at V and 3 bases at J, with 9 bases between the two ends. Germline-derived CDR1 and CDR2 are SGDLS and YYNGEE. The CDR3 extends over 14 amino acids. The CDR3 nucleotides read TGTGCCAGCAGCGTAGGAACCGGGGAAGAGACCCAGTACTTC. This translates into CASSVGTGEETQYF.

This clonotype has just a few counts. V is TRBV5-1 and J is TRBJ1-2; 8 bases agree with TRBD1. Germline CDR1 SGHRS, CDR2 YFSETQ. The trim removed 3 bases at V and 7 bases at J, leaving 8 bases unmatched. CDR3 size: 14 residues. The CDR3 DNA sequence: TGCGCCAGCAGCTCAGGGGGCGAGGCGTCTGGCTACACCTTC. The encoded protein is CASSSGGEASGYTF.

The sample holds a few counts of this clonotype. The chain couples TRBV4-3 to TRBJ2-7, with 12 bases identical to TRBD2. CDR1 and CDR2 from the germline V gene are LGHNA and YSLEER. With V trimmed by 1 base and J by 9 bases, 10 bases remained unmatched. The CDR3 runs 16 residues. The CDR3 sequence is CASSQALTSGSLVQYF. CDR3 in DNA: TGCGCCAGCAGCCAAGCTTTGACTAGCGGGAGTCTTGTGCAGTACTTC.

The sample holds a few counts of this clonotype. The chain couples TRBV20-1 to TRBJ2-3; TRBD1 or TRBD2 may be the D gene (5 bases each). V was cut by 4 bases and J by 2 bases, with 16 bases left in between. CDR1 is DFQATT, CDR2 SNEGSKA, per germline (reference sequence). CDR3 length equals 15 residues. The CDR3: CSATGATFNTDTQYF. The CDR3 nucleotides are TGCAGTGCTACCGGGGCCACCTTTAACACAGATACGCAGTATTTT.

Comments on this clonotype: Germline is not matched at one junction end, which may reflect a read error. This sequence joins TRBV19 and TRBJ1-5, with no clear D. The CDR3 covers 15 residues. Germline V gives CDR1 LNHDA, CDR2 SQIVND (reference sequence). The CDR3 DNA reads TGTGCCAGAGCAGGTTTTGGGATTAGCTATCAGCCCCAGCATTTT. Translating it yields CARAGFGISYQPQHF.